These 8 T cell receptor beta chains were all obtained from the same sample, sequenced in a study of blood T cell repertoires in COVID-19. Generated by immunoSEQ multiplex PCR, the TCRdb table keeps only in-frame clones and is missing some. The table lists under 200,000 clones, approximately 82% of them singletons, with less than 20% in the top ten. Sequencing used peripheral blood. The receptors originated from a woman between 65 and 79 years old who had recovered from COVID-19.

The gene calls are TRBV13 and TRBJ2-5, with D possibly TRBD2 on 5 matching bases. This CDR3 has 15 residues. In germline, CDR1 is PRHDT, CDR2 FYEKMQ (reference sequence). V dropped 5 bases and J dropped 5 bases, with 18 bases sitting between them. The CDR3 sequence: CASSNGRALGETQYF. The CDR3 DNA reads as TGTGCCAGCAGCAACGGGCGGGCCTTGGGGGAGACCCAGTACTTC.

The sample holds one count of this clone. The chain combines TRBV7-9 with TRBJ2-7, with D perhaps matching TRBD2 (5 bases). This CDR3 has 13 amino acids. The germline CDR1 and CDR2 sequences are SEHNR and FQNEAQ (reference sequence). Trimming stripped 5 bases from V and 3 bases from J, with 11 bases between. The CDR3 DNA sequence: TGTGCCAGCAGCCCAGGACTCTTCTACGAGCAGTACTTC. Its translation is CASSPGLFYEQYF.

The J gene is TRBJ1-1, the V gene TRBV7-8; 12 bases are a match to TRBD1. The CDR3 spans 13 residues. The germline CDR1 and CDR2 sequences are SGHVS and FQNEAQ. V gave up 5 bases and J gave up 7 bases; unmatched junction bases: 2. This chain's CDR3 is CASSGTGGREAFF. The CDR3 DNA is TGTGCCAGCAGCGGGACAGGGGGCCGTGAAGCTTTCTTT. Based on the CDR3 plus reference TRBV7-8 and TRBJ1-1, the full variable domain is GAGVSQSPRYKVAKRGQDVALRCDPISGHVSLFWYQQALGQGPEFLTYFQNEAQLDKSGLPSDRFFAERPEGSVSTLKIQRTQQEDSAVYLCASSGTGGREAFFGQGTRLTVV.

This CDR3 is CASSPTGRNRDEQFF. In DNA form, the CDR3 reads TGTGCCAGCAGCCCGACCGGGAGAAATAGGGATGAGCAGTTCTTC. This chain uses TRBV11-2 with TRBJ2-1; TRBD2 might be the D (6 bases). Trimming stripped 5 bases from V and 8 bases from J, with 19 bases between. Germline CDR1 reads SGHAT; CDR2 reads FQNNGV. The CDR3 runs 15 residues.

This chain connects TRBV15 to TRBJ2-5, with D possibly being TRBD1 (6 bases). Trimming stripped 4 bases from V and 2 bases from J, with 8 bases between. The CDR3 is made up of 13 amino acids. The germline V gene encodes CDR1 LNHNV and CDR2 YYDKDF (reference sequence). CDR3 coding DNA: TGTGCCACCAGCAAAACAGGGCAAGAGACCCAGTACTTC. Translation: CATSKTGQETQYF.

The V gene is TRBV7-2, the J gene TRBJ1-2; D gene uncertain. The CDR3 has 14 amino acids. Germline CDR1 and CDR2: SGHTA and FQGNSA. V was shortened by 1 base and J by 4 bases, with 10 bases between the two germline ends. CDR3 nucleotides: TGTGCCAGCAGCTTAGGGGCAAGCCTCTATGGCTACACCTTC. Translation gives CASSLGASLYGYTF.

The rearrangement joins TRBV11-2 to TRBJ1-1; D might be TRBD1 (5 bases). Per germline, CDR1 SGHAT and CDR2 FQNNGV. The V gene lost 1 base and the J gene lost 6 bases, with 9 bases spanning the gap. The CDR3 runs 13 residues. DNA for the CDR3: TGTGCCAGCAGCTTAGGATCGGGGGCTGAAGCTTTCTTT. Translated: CASSLGSGAEAFF.

The gene calls are TRBV5-6 and TRBJ2-7; 8 nucleotides agree with TRBD1. CDR3 size: 14 residues. The germline V gene has CDR1 SGHDT and CDR2 YYEEEE. Trimming removed 0 bases from V and 6 bases from J; junction bases left unmatched: 5. CDR3 amino acids: CASSLGQGAREQYF. Here the CDR3 DNA reads TGTGCCAGCAGCTTGGGGCAGGGGGCGCGCGAGCAGTACTTC.